Sequencing of this T cell receptor (beta chain) was carried out in a study of blood T cell repertoires in COVID-19. Whole-study context: Some COVID-19 samples were acute and others convalescent; all came from the United States, Italy and Spain. The analysed material was cDNA or gDNA that came from T cells, B-cell-depleted T cells, or PBMCs.

The CDR3 has 15 residues. Germline V gene lookup returns CDR1 LGHDT and CDR2 YNNKEL (reference sequence). The V end was cut by 3 bases, the J end by 1 base, with 12 bases between. Original processing methods: Nucleated cell number was recorded as an estimate derived from reference gene primer amplification. Profiled with immunoSEQ multiplex PCR; TCRdb holds only in-frame clones, not every one. V and J calls and clone size come straight from that table; D and trimming were deduced from the DNA. Of under 130,000 clones in the sample, 70% to 80% were seen once. This clone was seen a single time. Sequencing was done on a sample of peripheral blood. The chain employs TRBV3-1 (or the pseudogene TRBV3-2) and TRBJ1-1; D might be TRBD1 (5 bases). The sequence came from a man between 65 and 79 years old with active or convalescent COVID-19. The CDR3 DNA reads as TGTGCCAGCAGCCACTCTATCACAGGGAACACTGAAGCTTTCTTT. Translated, it gives CASSHSITGNTEAFF.